The 4 T cell receptor beta chains presented below share a single source sample, sequenced in a study of T cells after yellow fever vaccination. TCRdb recomputed calls from the 5' RACE reads with MiXCR, one row per CDR3 protein. The table records 300,000 to 350,000 distinct CDR3 sequences, 3.5% to 4.5% of them present only once. Material: PBMCs, obtained 15 days after the yellow fever booster vaccination. The receptors come from a man aged 18-30 years who received the YFV17D yellow fever vaccine.

This clonotype was recorded at least ten times. The chain is built from TRBV11-2 and TRBJ2-3, with TRBD2 matching 8 bases. The CDR3 has 18 amino acids. Germline CDR1 is SGHAT and CDR2 is FQNNGV. J was trimmed by 0 bases and V by 1 base; bases with no gene match: 9. As DNA, the CDR3 is TGTGCCAGCAGCTTAGGACGGGGGCGGGGGGTTAGCACAGATACGCAGTATTTT. Encoded protein: CASSLGRGRGVSTDTQYF. The complete variable domain, with remaining parts taken from reference TRBV11-2 and TRBJ2-3, reads EAGVAQSPRYKIIEKRQSVAFWCNPISGHATLYWYQQILGQGPKLLIQFQNNGVVDDSQLPKDRFSAERLKGVDSTLKIQPAKLEDSAVYLCASSLGRGRGVSTDTQYFGPGTRLTVL.

The chain links TRBV18 to TRBJ1-5, with D uncertain. The CDR3 contains 13 residues. CDR1 is KGHSH, CDR2 LQKENI, per germline. Trimming left V 4 bases short and J 5 bases short, with 9 bases between. This CDR3 is CASSQRLDQPQHF. Written as DNA, the CDR3 is TGTGCCAGCTCACAAAGACTTGATCAGCCCCAGCATTTT.

This chain links TRBV24-1 with TRBJ2-2; unclear D gene. This CDR3 has 14 residues. From germline, CDR1 is KGHDR and CDR2 SFDVKD. The V end lost 4 bases, the J end lost 7 bases, and 12 bases lay between the germline ends. CDR3 region: CATSDEVGYGELFF. In DNA, the CDR3 is TGTGCCACCAGTGACGAAGTAGGGTACGGGGAGCTGTTTTTT.

There are many counts of this clonotype. This chain joins TRBV5-1 and TRBJ1-2, with D possibly being TRBD1 (5 bases). CDR3 length equals 15 residues. V shed 4 bases and J shed 3 bases, with 16 bases lying between them. Germline loops: CDR1 SGHRS, CDR2 YFSETQ. This CDR3 is CASSPEGQPHYGYTF. The CDR3 nucleotides read TGCGCCAGCAGCCCGGAGGGGCAACCCCACTATGGCTACACCTTC.